The next 27 T cell receptor beta chains were all read from a single sample in a study of T cells expressing NK-cell markers. TCRdb derives one entry per CDR3 protein from the 5' RACE reads, leaving out DNA. Its listing shows 350,000 to 500,000 distinct CDR3 sequences. Sequencing input: blood T cells: a sorted CD56 or NKG2C T cell subset, CD4+ or CD8+ T cells, or bulk PBMC T cells (not recorded which). All receptors come from a woman aged 18 to 75 in good health.

The chain combines TRBV5-6 with TRBJ2-7. The CDR3 extends over 15 amino acids. Germline lookup yields CDR1 SGHDT and CDR2 YYEEEE. CDR3 sequence: CASSLVDILSYEQYF.

The V call is TRBV20-1, the J call TRBJ2-5. The CDR3 length is 12 residues. CDR1 is DFQATT, CDR2 SNEGSKA, per germline (reference sequence). CDR3 amino acids: CSARLSQETQYF.

This chain uses TRBV29-1 with TRBJ2-7; TCRdb proposes TRBD1, but this gene call is untestable without DNA. The CDR3 spans 13 residues. Germline V lookup: CDR1 SQVTM, CDR2 ANQGSEA. The CDR3 is CSAGDGGAYEQYF.

CDR3 loop: CASSEYGGYTF. This chain connects TRBV25-1 to TRBJ1-2. The CDR3 covers 11 residues. Germline CDR1 is MGHDK and CDR2 is SYGVNS.

The chain links TRBV20-1 to TRBJ2-7; the D call from TCRdb, TRBD1, cannot be confirmed without DNA. Per germline, CDR1 DFQATT and CDR2 SNEGSKA (reference sequence). The CDR3 has 14 amino acids. This CDR3 reads CSASRTMNSYEQYF.

The rearrangement uses TRBV9 and TRBJ1-2; no DNA is available, so the TRBD1 call from TCRdb remains unchecked. CDR3 length equals 13 residues. Germline V gene sequence: CDR1 SGDLS, CDR2 YYNGEE. The CDR3 sequence: CASSVGDDYGYTF.

This rearrangement joins TRBV7-2 to TRBJ2-3. The CDR3 is made up of 12 amino acids. The germline CDR1 and CDR2 sequences are SGHTA and FQGNSA. The CDR3 is CASSSFIDTQYF.

The chain recombines TRBV12-3 or TRBV12-4 with TRBJ2-3; TCRdb gives TRBD2 as the D gene, but with no DNA this cannot be confirmed. The CDR3 runs to 16 residues. The CDR3 sequence is CASSSSLAYPPDTQYF.

CDR3 residues: CASSYSAGGLNTEAFF. This chain links TRBV6-5 with TRBJ1-1. The CDR3 has 16 residues. Germline V gives CDR1 MNHEY, CDR2 SVGAGI.

The chain links TRBV12-3 or TRBV12-4 to TRBJ2-7; TCRdb's D call of TRBD2 is untestable without DNA. The CDR3 spans 15 residues. CDR3 loop: CASSGRAATADEQYF.

V and J are TRBV5-1 and TRBJ1-4. CDR1 is SGHRS, CDR2 YFSETQ, per germline. The CDR3 covers 16 residues. The CDR3 spells CASSPALAATNEKLFF.

This chain connects TRBV4-1 to TRBJ2-6; TCRdb's assignment of TRBD2 cannot be checked, as there is no DNA. The CDR3 length is 16 residues. CDR1 is MGHRA and CDR2 is YSYEKL in the germline V gene. The CDR3 here is CASSRLVTAGANVLTF.

This chain connects TRBV20-1 to TRBJ2-1; TCRdb picks TRBD1, but there is no DNA to check that call. Germline loops: CDR1 DFQATT, CDR2 SNEGSKA (reference sequence). This CDR3 has 14 amino acids. The CDR3 spells CSACRDPAYNEQFF.

CDR3 region: CASSPAHNQPQHF. The rearrangement uses TRBV3-1 and TRBJ1-5. This CDR3 contains 13 residues. Germline-derived CDR1 and CDR2 are LGHDT and YNNKEL (reference sequence).

This sequence joins TRBV28 and TRBJ1-6. The CDR3 extends over 13 amino acids. Per germline, CDR1 MDHEN and CDR2 SYDVKM. CDR3 region: CASSATWDSPLHF.

The chain uses TRBV30 and TRBJ2-7; TCRdb's D gene call, TRBD1, goes unchecked for lack of DNA. There are 14 residues in the CDR3. The V gene's germline CDR1 is GTSNPN and CDR2 SVGIG (reference sequence). CDR3 amino acids: CAWSTGHQTYEQYF.

V usage is TRBV10-2 and J usage is TRBJ2-1; TCRdb calls TRBD2, which cannot be checked without DNA. The CDR3 totals 13 residues. CDR1 and CDR2 (germline): WSHSY, SAAADI. The CDR3 loop is CASSEALYNEQFF.

The chain couples TRBV7-6 to TRBJ2-2. This CDR3 has 12 residues. Germline loops: CDR1 SGHVS, CDR2 FNYEAQ. The CDR3: CASSLRVGELFF.

The chain employs TRBV9 and TRBJ2-3. The germline V gene has CDR1 SGDLS and CDR2 YYNGEE. The CDR3 runs 16 residues. CDR3 in amino acids: CASSVEAGSSTDTQYF.

J is TRBJ2-5 and V is TRBV27; TCRdb reports TRBD1, a call that lacks DNA to check it against. The CDR3 loop spans 14 amino acids. CDR1 and CDR2 from the germline V gene are MNHEY and SMNVEV (reference sequence). The CDR3 loop is CASSRGLYQETQYF.

The chain employs TRBV5-1 and TRBJ2-3; TCRdb names TRBD1, which stays unverified in the absence of DNA. CDR1 SGHRS and CDR2 YFSETQ come from the germline V gene. The CDR3 has 15 residues. The CDR3 region is CASSLSDRGPDTQYF.

V is TRBV7-9 and J is TRBJ1-4. This CDR3 region has 16 residues. Germline CDR1 is SEHNR and CDR2 is FQNEAQ (reference sequence). The CDR3 sequence: CASSLRQAATNEKLFF.

The gene calls are TRBV12-3 or TRBV12-4 and TRBJ2-2; the D call from TCRdb, TRBD1, cannot be confirmed without DNA. The CDR3 length is 15 residues. The CDR3 sequence: CASSLPRGGTGELFF.

The chain combines TRBV18 with TRBJ1-1. This CDR3 spans 13 amino acids. The germline V gene has CDR1 KGHSH and CDR2 LQKENI. CDR3 sequence: CASSPSTDTEAFF.

The chain carries TRBV12-3 or TRBV12-4 and TRBJ2-7; the TRBD2 assignment by TCRdb is unverifiable without DNA. The CDR3 has 14 amino acids. The CDR3 sequence: CASSPAGGRYEQYF.

The genes are TRBV18 and TRBJ1-2; as DNA is missing, the TRBD1 call by TCRdb cannot be tested. This CDR3 has 12 residues. The germline CDR1 and CDR2 sequences are KGHSH and LQKENI. The CDR3 region is CASSPPTGRYTF.

The CDR3 reads CASTTRVQETQYF. V and J are TRBV5-5 and TRBJ2-5; TCRdb's D gene call, TRBD2, goes unchecked for lack of DNA. The CDR3 is 13 amino acids. Germline V gene lookup returns CDR1 SGHKS and CDR2 YYEKEE (reference sequence).